A selection of T cell receptor beta chains follows, all from one sample in a study of identical twins. Each CDR3 protein is one row after TCRdb ran MiXCR on the 5' RACE reads. This sample has around 1.7 million distinct CDR3 sequences, with about 30% found just once. Specimen: cord blood. The source of these receptors is a newborn girl in good health. Each CDR3 is given with its conserved first and last residue. Fields, in order: V gene, CDR3 length, CDR3 protein.

V gene: TRBV5-1; CDR3 length: 15; CDR3 protein: CASSLWMVGLDTQYF
V gene: TRBV4-1; CDR3 length: 15; CDR3 protein: CASSPRDRNTDTQYF
V gene: TRBV19; CDR3 length: 13; CDR3 protein: CASSMGPGGGYTF
V gene: TRBV29-1; CDR3 length: 13; CDR3 protein: CSGTPGQNYGYTF
V gene: TRBV5-1; CDR3 length: 15; CDR3 protein: CASRTGTGGNTEAFF
V gene: TRBV7-8; CDR3 length: 16; CDR3 protein: CASSLTRGLAGDEQYF
V gene: TRBV27; CDR3 length: 15; CDR3 protein: CASRTGTGVYNEQFF
V gene: TRBV3-1; CDR3 length: 14; CDR3 protein: CASSQGQRNYGYTF
V gene: TRBV6-5; CDR3 length: 17; CDR3 protein: CASSYSGLAGGYNEQFF
V gene: TRBV15; CDR3 length: 19; CDR3 protein: CATSRVSGRLMTMGNEQFF
V gene: TRBV5-1; CDR3 length: 16; CDR3 protein: CASTPKTGYSYNEQFF
V gene: TRBV20-1; CDR3 length: 18; CDR3 protein: CSARDPFGVGGRYNEQFF
V gene: TRBV12-3/TRBV12-4; CDR3 length: 15; CDR3 protein: CASSLDGTGGYEQYF
V gene: TRBV5-1; CDR3 length: 16; CDR3 protein: CASSFTAGTATDTQYF
V gene: TRBV4-1; CDR3 length: 16; CDR3 protein: CASSPVTSGGVNEQYF
V gene: TRBV5-1; CDR3 length: 15; CDR3 protein: CASSSGKATNTEAFF
V gene: TRBV7-7; CDR3 length: 12; CDR3 protein: CASSPNGDTQYF
V gene: TRBV3-1; CDR3 length: 12; CDR3 protein: CASSQVNGELFF
V gene: TRBV29-1; CDR3 length: 13; CDR3 protein: CSVGGQGIYEQYF
V gene: TRBV6-5; CDR3 length: 14; CDR3 protein: CASMHDRASYEQYF
V gene: TRBV24-1; CDR3 length: 14; CDR3 protein: CATSDTRGRYEQYF
V gene: TRBV27; CDR3 length: 15; CDR3 protein: CASRLVGQLTDTQYF
V gene: TRBV27; CDR3 length: 13; CDR3 protein: CASSLQRNQPQHF
V gene: TRBV4-2; CDR3 length: 16; CDR3 protein: CASSQELSGAYNEQFF
V gene: TRBV28; CDR3 length: 15; CDR3 protein: CASKSGTGFNSPLHF
V gene: TRBV5-1; CDR3 length: 18; CDR3 protein: CASSLRGTGRGSDQPQHF
V gene: TRBV5-1; CDR3 length: 15; CDR3 protein: CASSFKSGLPYEQYF
V gene: TRBV20-1; CDR3 length: 13; CDR3 protein: CSAREDGNHGYTF
V gene: TRBV12-3/TRBV12-4; CDR3 length: 16; CDR3 protein: CASTVGTVSGANVLTF
V gene: TRBV27; CDR3 length: 18; CDR3 protein: CASSLMRGRTGATDTQYF
V gene: TRBV7-6; CDR3 length: 13; CDR3 protein: CASSLQTGAEQYF
V gene: TRBV7-9; CDR3 length: 14; CDR3 protein: CASSSDRPNEKLFF
V gene: TRBV12-5; CDR3 length: 12; CDR3 protein: CASGLRGTEAFF
V gene: TRBV28; CDR3 length: 14; CDR3 protein: CASSLVQGSQPQHF
V gene: TRBV5-6; CDR3 length: 14; CDR3 protein: CASSLETGYYEQYF
V gene: TRBV4-1; CDR3 length: 15; CDR3 protein: CASSQWNGGGEKLFF